This TCR beta chain was profiled in a study of cytomegalovirus exposure and HLA in healthy donors. The CDR3 runs 13 residues. V was shortened by 5 bases and J by 1 base, with 8 bases between the two germline ends. Germline CDR1 and CDR2: PRHDT and FYEKMQ (reference sequence). The PCR was carried out with 60 Vbeta primers and 13 Jbeta primers. Generated by immunoSEQ multiplex PCR, the TCRdb table keeps only in-frame clones and is missing some. The sample has more than 85,000 clones; about 80% are singletons. The sequence came from a man aged 25 to 40 in good health and CMV-seronegative. Specimen: PBMCs. V gene TRBV13 combines with J gene TRBJ1-1, with unresolved D. In nucleotides, the CDR3 is TGTGCCAGCAGCGCCCGGGAGAACACTGAAGCTTTCTTT. Protein product: CASSARENTEAFF.